Listed below are T cell receptor beta chains from one sample, sequenced in a study of patients and donors after allogeneic stem cell transplantation. TCRdb redid the calling of the RT-PCR reads with MiXCR, one entry per CDR3 protein. The sample records about 960,000 distinct CDR3 sequences, roughly 18% being singletons. The material sequenced was blood, either unsorted or a sorted T cell fraction (not recorded which). The source of these receptors is a human donor who was either an allogeneic HSCT recipient or a stem cell or donor lymphocyte infusion donor (not recorded which). It is not recorded whose cells these are; they may come from a transplant donor. The CDR3 runs from the conserved cysteine through the conserved F or W. Fields, in order: D gene, clone size, V gene, J gene, CDR3 DNA, CDR3 protein. A D gene is named only where the DNA matches it firmly. Expanded clones get a size class; other rows say once, few or many, or leave the size out.

TRBD1,.,TRBV9,TRBJ1-1,TGTGCCAGCAGCGCAAGGGACAGGGACGGGCCTGAAGCTTTCTTT,CASSARDRDGPEAFF
.,.,TRBV20-1,TRBJ1-5,TGCAGTGCTAGAAGCCCTCAGGGAGGTAACAATCAGCCCCAGCATTTT,CSARSPQGGNNQPQHF
.,.,TRBV3-1,TRBJ1-6,TGTGCCAGCAGCCAAGAAGGGCCTTTATATTCACCCCTCCACTTT,CASSQEGPLYSPLHF
.,few,TRBV5-1,TRBJ1-1,TGCGCCAGCAGCTTATTGGACGGGGGCGCGACTGAAGCTTTCTTT,CASSLLDGGATEAFF
TRBD2,few,TRBV6-2/TRBV6-3,TRBJ2-7,TGTGCCAGCAGTTATAGCCCTAGCGGAATCTACGAGCAGTACTTC,CASSYSPSGIYEQYF
.,.,TRBV14,TRBJ1-2,TGTGCCAGCAGCCAAGTCCTACTGGGAGACGGCTACACCTTC,CASSQVLLGDGYTF
.,few,TRBV6-5,TRBJ1-3,TGTGCCAGCAGTTACAATCCGGGTTCGGGAAACACCATATATTTT,CASSYNPGSGNTIYF
.,many,TRBV12-3/TRBV12-4,TRBJ1-1,TGTGCCAGCAGTTCCTTCAGGAACATGAACACTGAAGCTTTCTTT,CASSSFRNMNTEAFF
.,.,TRBV5-6,TRBJ2-3,TGTGCCAGCAGCTTGGATCAGCGACCCACAGATACGCAGTATTTT,CASSLDQRPTDTQYF
.,few,TRBV14,TRBJ2-1,TGTGCCAGCAGCCTCAGAACCCCAGGGCGCTCCTACAATGAGCAGTTCTTC,CASSLRTPGRSYNEQFF
.,few,TRBV4-1,TRBJ2-7,TGCGCCAGCAGCCAAGATCCGGAAAGGGCTGGGTACCCCCCTCACGAGCAGTACTTC,CASSQDPERAGYPPHEQYF
.,.,TRBV27,TRBJ1-6,TGTGCCAGCAGTTTAGAGGGGTTCTTGAATTCACCCCTCCACTTT,CASSLEGFLNSPLHF
.,.,TRBV11-3,TRBJ2-1,TGTGCCAGCAGCTTAGAAGGTCCCAGGGTCAATGAGCAGTTCTTC,CASSLEGPRVNEQFF
TRBD1,few,TRBV7-2,TRBJ2-2,TGTGCCAGCAGCAGCCGACAGGGGTCCGGGGAGCTGTTTTTT,CASSSRQGSGELFF
TRBD1,.,TRBV7-8,TRBJ1-6,TGTGCCAGCATCCGGGACAGGGGGGGGAATTCACCCCTCCACTTT,CASIRDRGGNSPLHF
.,few,TRBV13,TRBJ2-3,TGTGCCAGCAGCTTCCGGGACACCCACACAGATACGCAGTATTTT,CASSFRDTHTDTQYF
.,few,TRBV7-2,TRBJ1-1,TGTGCCAGCAGCTACTTCACTGAAGCTTTCTTT,CASSYFTEAFF
.,.,TRBV12-3/TRBV12-4,TRBJ2-1,TGTGCCAGCAGTCCCCGATCAAAATACAATGAGCAGTTCTTC,CASSPRSKYNEQFF
.,few,TRBV27,TRBJ2-3,TGTGCCAGCAGTTTATATAGCGGAGAATCCACAGATACGCAGTATTTT,CASSLYSGESTDTQYF
.,many,TRBV12-3/TRBV12-4,TRBJ2-3,TGTGCCAGCGGGGCAGATACGCAGTATTTT,CASGADTQYF
.,many,TRBV7-8,TRBJ2-5,TGTGCCAGCAGCCCCGGACGGAGAGAGACCCAGTACTTC,CASSPGRRETQYF
.,.,TRBV4-3,TRBJ2-5,TGCGCCAGCAGCCAAGACAACAGGGCGGAGACCCAGTACTTC,CASSQDNRAETQYF
.,many,TRBV12-3/TRBV12-4,TRBJ1-1,TGTGCCAGCAGTTTAAAAGGGGACACTGAAGCTTTCTTT,CASSLKGDTEAFF
.,many,TRBV10-3,TRBJ1-3,TGTGCCATCTGGACGGGCCAGTTCGTCTCTGGAAACACCATATATTTT,CAIWTGQFVSGNTIYF
TRBD1,.,TRBV20-1,TRBJ1-2,TGCAGTGCTACAGTCCCGGGACAGGGGCCATATGGCTACACCTTC,CSATVPGQGPYGYTF
.,few,TRBV9,TRBJ1-1,TGTGCCAGCAGCGTAGTGAACGGGAACACTGAAGCTTTCTTT,CASSVVNGNTEAFF
.,.,TRBV4-3,TRBJ2-7,TGCGCCAGCAGCCAAGATAAAGAGATACGGGGCGAGCAGTACTTC,CASSQDKEIRGEQYF